Given below is one TCR beta chain in context. The data originate from a study of T-cell reconstitution after alpha-beta-depleted transplantation in children. A TCRbeta library incorporating unique molecular identifiers was prepared. TCRdb re-analysed the PCR reads in MiXCR, keeping a single row per CDR3 protein. The data contain about 540,000 distinct CDR3 sequences, 18% of them singletons. Germline values: CDR1 MGHRA, CDR2 YSYEKL. V shed 1 base and J 3 bases; nucleotides not matched to a gene: 12. The CDR3 is made up of 17 amino acids. The sequence came from a human donor who donated a stem cell graft to a child with acute lymphoblastic leukemia. The source material was PBMCs from the stem cell graft donor, sampled from the stem cell graft. This chain connects TRBV4-1 to TRBJ2-7; TRBD2 matches 7 bases. For the CDR3, the DNA is TGCGCCAGCAGCCAAGTCGACTACGGTGCTAGCGGCTACGAGCAGTACTTC. It encodes CASSQVDYGASGYEQYF.